The rows below give T cell receptor beta chains drawn from one sample of a study of CD4+ T cells in melanoma. The data were produced by immunoSEQ multiplex PCR, yet TCRdb's version contains in-frame clones alone and is incomplete. The sample lists around 13,000 clones; around 68% were seen once. The sample was cells from a culture (not recorded whether cultured in vitro). Source of these receptors: a human donor with melanoma. Each CDR3 is given with its conserved first and last residue. A D gene is named only where the DNA matches it firmly. Clone size is given for some rows only: seen once, a few or many times, or a class if the clone is expanded.

size: .
D: TRBD2
J: TRBJ2-7
V: TRBV2
CDR3: CASSESASGYEQYF
DNA: TGTGCCAGCAGTGAATCGGCTAGCGGGTACGAGCAGTACTTC

size: few
D: TRBD1
J: TRBJ1-2
V: TRBV2
CDR3: CASKKDRIDYGYTF
DNA: TGTGCCAGCAAGAAGGACAGGATCGACTATGGCTACACCTTC

size: .
D: TRBD1
J: TRBJ1-5
V: TRBV18
CDR3: CASSQRVTGDQPQHF
DNA: TGTGCCAGCTCACAAAGGGTAACAGGGGATCAGCCCCAGCATTTT

size: .
D: TRBD1
J: TRBJ1-2
V: TRBV7-9
CDR3: CASSKGGTGNYGYTF
DNA: TGTGCCAGCAGTAAGGGAGGGACAGGGAACTATGGCTACACCTTC

size: few
D: .
J: TRBJ2-3
V: TRBV6-5
CDR3: CATGTVTQYF
DNA: TGTGCCACCGGGACCGTTACGCAGTATTTT

size: .
D: .
J: TRBJ1-1
V: TRBV7-2
CDR3: CASSWAEGTEAFF
DNA: TGTGCCAGCAGCTGGGCAGAGGGCACTGAAGCTTTCTTT

size: .
D: TRBD1
J: TRBJ2-7
V: TRBV6-5
CDR3: CASSVRDRGPYEQYF
DNA: TGTGCCAGCAGTGTCCGGGACAGGGGACCCTACGAGCAGTACTTC

size: .
D: .
J: TRBJ1-2
V: TRBV2
CDR3: CASRRTVNYGYTF
DNA: TGTGCCAGCAGAAGAACAGTTAACTATGGCTACACCTTC

size: .
D: TRBD1
J: TRBJ2-5
V: TRBV19
CDR3: CASSIRPGQGSETQYF
DNA: TGTGCCAGTAGTATCCGGCCGGGACAGGGGTCAGAGACCCAGTACTTC

size: .
D: .
J: TRBJ1-2
V: TRBV7-2
CDR3: CASSSYRSRDYGYTF
DNA: TGTGCCAGCAGCTCATACAGGTCCCGAGACTATGGCTACACCTTC

size: .
D: .
J: TRBJ1-2
V: TRBV4-1
CDR3: CASSLGAARGDYGYTF
DNA: TGCGCCAGCAGCCTAGGGGCCGCAAGAGGCGACTATGGCTACACCTTC